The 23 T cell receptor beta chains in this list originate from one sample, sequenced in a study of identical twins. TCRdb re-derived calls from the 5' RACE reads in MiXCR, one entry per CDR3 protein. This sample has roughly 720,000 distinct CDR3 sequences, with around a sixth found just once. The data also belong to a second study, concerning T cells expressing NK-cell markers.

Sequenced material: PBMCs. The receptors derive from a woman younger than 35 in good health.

The DNA for the CDR3 is TGCAGTGCTAGTCTGGACTTCAACAATGAGCAGTTCTTC. Protein product: CSASLDFNNEQFF. The rearrangement joins TRBV20-1 to TRBJ2-1, with D maybe TRBD2 (5 bases). This CDR3 has 13 residues. Germline CDR1 and CDR2: DFQATT and SNEGSKA (reference sequence). V gave up 3 bases and J gave up 5 bases, with 11 bases separating them.

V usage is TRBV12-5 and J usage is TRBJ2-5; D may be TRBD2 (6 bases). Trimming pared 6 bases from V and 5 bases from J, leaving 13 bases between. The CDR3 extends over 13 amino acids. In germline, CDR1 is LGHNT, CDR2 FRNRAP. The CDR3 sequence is CASGPERGETQYF. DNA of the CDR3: TGTGCTAGTGGCCCCGAACGGGGGGAGACCCAGTACTTC.

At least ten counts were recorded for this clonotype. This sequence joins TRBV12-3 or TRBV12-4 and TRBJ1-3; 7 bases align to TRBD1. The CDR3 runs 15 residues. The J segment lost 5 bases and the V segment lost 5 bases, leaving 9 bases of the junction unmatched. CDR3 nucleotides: TGTGCCAGCAGTCCCCCCGCAGGGGGACGAAACACCATATATTTT. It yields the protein CASSPPAGGRNTIYF.

The CDR3 coding sequence is TGTGCCAGCAAGGAGGCAGTTCTTCTTCCTGAAGCTTTCTTT. It yields the protein CASKEAVLLPEAFF. The chain links TRBV7-9 to TRBJ1-1; no definite D call. The CDR3 sequence is 14 residues long. Trimming pared 7 bases from V and 6 bases from J, leaving 18 bases between. Germline assignment: CDR1 SEHNR and CDR2 FQNEAQ (reference sequence).

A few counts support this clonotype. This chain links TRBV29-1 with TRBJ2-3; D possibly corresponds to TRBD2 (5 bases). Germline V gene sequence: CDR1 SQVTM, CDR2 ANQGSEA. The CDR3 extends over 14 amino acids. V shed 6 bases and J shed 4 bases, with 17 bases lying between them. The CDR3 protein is CSVEGRQRADTQYF. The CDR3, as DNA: TGCAGCGTCGAGGGCAGGCAAAGGGCAGATACGCAGTATTTT.

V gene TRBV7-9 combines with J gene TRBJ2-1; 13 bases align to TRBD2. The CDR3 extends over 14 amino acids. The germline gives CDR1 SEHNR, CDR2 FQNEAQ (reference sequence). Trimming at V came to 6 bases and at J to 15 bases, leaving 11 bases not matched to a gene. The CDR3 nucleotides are TGTGCCAGCAGTTCCGGGACTAGCGGGGCCCCGGCGTTCTTC. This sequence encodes CASSSGTSGAPAFF.

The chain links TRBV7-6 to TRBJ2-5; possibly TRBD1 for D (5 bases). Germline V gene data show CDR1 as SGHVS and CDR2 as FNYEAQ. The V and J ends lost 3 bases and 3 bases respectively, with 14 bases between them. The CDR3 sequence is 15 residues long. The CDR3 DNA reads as TGTGCCAGCAGCTTTAAAGAGGTCAGGGAAGAGACCCAGTACTTC. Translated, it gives CASSFKEVREETQYF. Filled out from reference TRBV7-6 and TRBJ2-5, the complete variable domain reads GAGVSQSPRYKVTKRGQDVALRCDPISGHVSLYWYRQALGQGPEFLTYFNYEAQQDKSGLPNDRFSAERPEGSISTLTIQRTEQRDSAMYRCASSFKEVREETQYFGPGTRLLVL.

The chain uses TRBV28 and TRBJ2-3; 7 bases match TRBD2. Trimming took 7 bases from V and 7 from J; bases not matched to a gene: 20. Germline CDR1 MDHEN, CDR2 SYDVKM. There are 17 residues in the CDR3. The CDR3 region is CASTTPFGRGGANTQYF. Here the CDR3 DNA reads TGTGCCAGCACCACACCGTTTGGGCGGGGAGGGGCAAATACGCAGTATTTT. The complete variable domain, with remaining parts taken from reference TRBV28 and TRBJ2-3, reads DVKVTQSSRYLVKRTGEKVFLECVQDMDHENMFWYRQDPGLGLRLIYFSYDVKMKEKGDIPEGYSVSREKKERFSLILESASTNQTSMYLCASTTPFGRGGANTQYFGPGTRLTVL.

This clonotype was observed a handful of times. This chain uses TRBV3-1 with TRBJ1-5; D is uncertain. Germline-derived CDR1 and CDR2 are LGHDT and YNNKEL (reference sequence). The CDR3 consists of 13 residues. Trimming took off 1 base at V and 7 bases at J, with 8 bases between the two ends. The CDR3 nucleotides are TGTGCCAGCAGCCAAGTGGATGGACAGCCCCAGCATTTT. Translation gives CASSQVDGQPQHF.

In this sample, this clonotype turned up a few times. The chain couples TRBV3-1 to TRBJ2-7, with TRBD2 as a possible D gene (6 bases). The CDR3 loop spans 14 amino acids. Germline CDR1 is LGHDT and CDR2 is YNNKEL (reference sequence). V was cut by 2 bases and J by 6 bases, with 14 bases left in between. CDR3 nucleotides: TGTGCCAGCAGCCAATTGGGTAGCGGCCTCGAGCAGTACTTC. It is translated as CASSQLGSGLEQYF.

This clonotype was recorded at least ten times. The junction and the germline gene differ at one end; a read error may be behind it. The CDR3 region has the DNA TGTGCCAGCAGCTTTACGGGAGTCGATACCTTT. It is translated as CASSFTGVDTF. The chain links TRBV7-9 to TRBJ1-1; D not resolved. There are 11 residues in the CDR3. Per the germline V gene, CDR1 is SEHNR and CDR2 is FQNEAQ (reference sequence).

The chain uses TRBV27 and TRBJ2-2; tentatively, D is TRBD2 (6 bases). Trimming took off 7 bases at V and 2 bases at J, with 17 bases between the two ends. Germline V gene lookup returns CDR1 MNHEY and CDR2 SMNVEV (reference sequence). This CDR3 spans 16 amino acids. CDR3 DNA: TGTGCCAGCACCCCCCGGGGAGCGGGTAACACCGGGGAGCTGTTTTTT. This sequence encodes CASTPRGAGNTGELFF.

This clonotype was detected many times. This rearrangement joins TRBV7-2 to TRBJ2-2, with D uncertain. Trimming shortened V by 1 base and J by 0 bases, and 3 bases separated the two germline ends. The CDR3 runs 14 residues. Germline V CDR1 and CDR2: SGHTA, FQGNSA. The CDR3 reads CASSLVSNTGELFF. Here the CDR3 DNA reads TGTGCCAGCAGCTTAGTTTCGAACACCGGGGAGCTGTTTTTT.

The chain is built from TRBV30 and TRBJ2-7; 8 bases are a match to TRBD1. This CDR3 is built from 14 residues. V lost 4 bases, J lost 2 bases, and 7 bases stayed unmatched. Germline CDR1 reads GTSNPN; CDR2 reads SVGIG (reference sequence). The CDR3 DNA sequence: TGTGCCTGGAAGCTCAGGGGGCACACCTACGAGCAGTACTTC. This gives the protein CAWKLRGHTYEQYF. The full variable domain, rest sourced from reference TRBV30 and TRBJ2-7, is SQTIHQWPATLVQPVGSPLSLECTVEGTSNPNLYWYRQAAGRGLQLLFYSVGIGQISSEVPQNLSASRPQDRQFILSSKKLLLSDSGFYLCAWKLRGHTYEQYFGPGTRLTVT.

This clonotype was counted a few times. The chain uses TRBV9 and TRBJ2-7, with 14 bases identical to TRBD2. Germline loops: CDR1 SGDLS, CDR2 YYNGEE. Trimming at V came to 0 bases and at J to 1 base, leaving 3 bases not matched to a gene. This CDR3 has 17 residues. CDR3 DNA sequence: TGTGCCAGCAGCGTAGGACTAGCGGGGGGGCTTTCCTACGAGCAGTACTTC. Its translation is CASSVGLAGGLSYEQYF.

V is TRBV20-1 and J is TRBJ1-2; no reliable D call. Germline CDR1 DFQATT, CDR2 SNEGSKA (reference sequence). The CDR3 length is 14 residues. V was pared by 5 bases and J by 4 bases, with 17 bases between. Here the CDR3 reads CSAWTANIPYGYTF. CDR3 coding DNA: TGCAGTGCTTGGACGGCTAACATACCCTATGGCTACACCTTC.

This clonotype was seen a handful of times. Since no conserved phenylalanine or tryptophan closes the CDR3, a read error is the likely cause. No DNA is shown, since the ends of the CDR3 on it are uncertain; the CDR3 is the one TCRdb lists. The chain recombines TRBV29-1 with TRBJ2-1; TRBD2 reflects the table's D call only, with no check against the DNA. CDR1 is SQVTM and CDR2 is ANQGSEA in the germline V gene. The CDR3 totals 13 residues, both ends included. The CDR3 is CSVAGLAGGPWGL.

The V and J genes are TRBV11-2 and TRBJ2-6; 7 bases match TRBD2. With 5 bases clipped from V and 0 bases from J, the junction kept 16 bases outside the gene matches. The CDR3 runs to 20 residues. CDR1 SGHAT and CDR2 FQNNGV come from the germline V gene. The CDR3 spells CASSAPGGRNPYSGANVLTF. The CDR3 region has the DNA TGTGCCAGCAGCGCCCCGGGGGGTCGCAATCCTTACTCTGGGGCCAACGTCCTGACTTTC. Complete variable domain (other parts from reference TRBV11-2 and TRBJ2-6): EAGVAQSPRYKIIEKRQSVAFWCNPISGHATLYWYQQILGQGPKLLIQFQNNGVVDDSQLPKDRFSAERLKGVDSTLKIQPAKLEDSAVYLCASSAPGGRNPYSGANVLTFGAGSRLTVL.

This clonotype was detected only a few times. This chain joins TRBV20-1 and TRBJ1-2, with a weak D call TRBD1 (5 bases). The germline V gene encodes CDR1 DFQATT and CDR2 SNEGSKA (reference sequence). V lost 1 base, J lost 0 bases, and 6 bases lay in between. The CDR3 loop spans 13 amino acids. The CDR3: CSARGGTNYGYTF. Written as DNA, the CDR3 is TGCAGTGCTAGAGGGGGGACTAACTATGGCTACACCTTC.

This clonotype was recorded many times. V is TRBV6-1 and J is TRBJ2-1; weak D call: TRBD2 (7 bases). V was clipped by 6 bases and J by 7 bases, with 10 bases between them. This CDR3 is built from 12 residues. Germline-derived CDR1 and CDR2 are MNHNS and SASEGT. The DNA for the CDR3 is TGTGCCAGCAGGGGAGGGGGTAATGAGCAGTTCTTC. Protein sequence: CASRGGGNEQFF.

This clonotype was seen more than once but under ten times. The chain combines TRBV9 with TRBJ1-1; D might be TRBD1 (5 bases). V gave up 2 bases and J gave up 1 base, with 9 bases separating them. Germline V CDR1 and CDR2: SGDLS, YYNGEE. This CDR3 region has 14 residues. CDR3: CASSVGLRNTEAFF. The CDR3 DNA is TGTGCCAGCAGCGTGGGACTGAGGAACACTGAAGCTTTCTTT.

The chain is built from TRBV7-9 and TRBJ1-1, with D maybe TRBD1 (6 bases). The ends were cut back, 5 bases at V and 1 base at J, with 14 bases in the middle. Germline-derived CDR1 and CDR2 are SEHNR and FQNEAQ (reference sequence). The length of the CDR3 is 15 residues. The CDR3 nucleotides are TGTGCCAGCAGCCCCACCGGGACATCGAACACTGAAGCTTTCTTT. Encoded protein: CASSPTGTSNTEAFF.

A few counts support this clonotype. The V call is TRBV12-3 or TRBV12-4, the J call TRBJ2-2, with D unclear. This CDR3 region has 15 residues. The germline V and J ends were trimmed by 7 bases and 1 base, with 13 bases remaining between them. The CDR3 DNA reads TGTGCCAGCAAAACCTTTTGGGAGAACACCGGGGAGCTGTTTTTT. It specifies CASKTFWENTGELFF.